These T cell receptor beta chains were read from a single sample in a study of cytomegalovirus exposure and HLA in healthy donors. The assay was immunoSEQ multiplex PCR, and TCRdb's table has in-frame clones only and misses some. Of some 110,000 clones in the sample, 74% were seen once. Material: PBMCs. The receptors originated from a woman aged 45-59 years in good health and CMV-seropositive. The CDR3 runs from the conserved cysteine through the conserved F or W. The order of the fields is J gene, D gene, V gene, clone size, CDR3 DNA, CDR3 protein. A D gene is named only where the DNA matches it firmly. Clone size is stated in some rows and not others, as once, few, many or a class when expanded.

TRBJ2-4 TRBD1 TRBV29-1 few TGCAGCGTCGCAGGGGGCGCGGAAAACATTCAGTACTTC CSVAGGAENIQYF
TRBJ1-1 TRBD1 TRBV7-6 few TGTGCCAGCAGCTCGGCGACGGGACAGGTGATTAGAATGAACACTGAAGCTTTCTTT CASSSATGQVIRMNTEAFF
TRBJ1-4 TRBD1 TRBV5-4 - TGTGCCAGCAGCGAGGGACAGGGATCTGAAAAACTGTTTTTT CASSEGQGSEKLFF
TRBJ2-3 - TRBV28 - TGTGCCAGCCACCGCAATCCGGGCACAGATACGCAGTATTTT CASHRNPGTDTQYF
TRBJ1-5 - TRBV19 - TGTGCCAGTAGTAGTCAGGCTGGTCAGCCCCAGCATTTT CASSSQAGQPQHF
TRBJ2-1 - TRBV9 once TGTGCCAGCAGCGTAAGGGACTTTCCTAATGAGCAGTTCTTC CASSVRDFPNEQFF
TRBJ2-3 TRBD2 TRBV4-1 once TGCGCCAGCAGCCACGGCGTGGGCGGGGGGGAGAGCACAGATACGCAGTATTTT CASSHGVGGGESTDTQYF
TRBJ2-3 TRBD1 TRBV4-1 - TGCGCCAGCAGGGACAGGGACAACACAGATACGCAGTATTTT CASRDRDNTDTQYF
TRBJ2-7 TRBD2 TRBV2 few TGTGCCAGCAGTCCTCTCTTAGCGGGAGGGGGCTACGAGCAGTACTTC CASSPLLAGGGYEQYF
TRBJ2-5 - TRBV7-2 - TGTGCCAGCAGCACCGGGGAGACCCAGTACTTC CASSTGETQYF
TRBJ2-1 TRBD1 TRBV25-1 - TGTGCCAGCAGTGGGTGGAACAGGGGGAGCTCCTACAATGAGCAGTTCTTC CASSGWNRGSSYNEQFF
TRBJ1-3 - TRBV30 - TGTGCCTGGAGTCCCCGAGGGTCTGGAAACACCATATATTTT CAWSPRGSGNTIYF
TRBJ1-2 TRBD1 TRBV6-1 once TGTGCCAGCAACCCCGGGACAGGGGGCATTGGCTACACCTTC CASNPGTGGIGYTF
TRBJ2-7 TRBD1 TRBV5-1 - TGCGCCAGCAGCACCTCCTCCGGGACAGGGACCTACGAGCAGTACTTC CASSTSSGTGTYEQYF
TRBJ1-4 - TRBV4-1 - TGCGCCAGCAGCGAGGTGTTTGAAAAACTGTTTTTT CASSEVFEKLFF
TRBJ2-3 TRBD2 TRBV7-2 few TGTGCCAGCAGCTTAGTCCGGACTAGCCGAGATACGCAGTATTTT CASSLVRTSRDTQYF
TRBJ2-7 TRBD1 TRBV6-1 - TGTGCCAGCCCCGGAGACAGGGGCATGTACGAGCAGTACTTC CASPGDRGMYEQYF
TRBJ2-7 - TRBV25-1 - TGTGCCAGCAGTGGCCGGGACACCCTTTCCTACGAGCAGTACTTC CASSGRDTLSYEQYF
TRBJ2-6 - TRBV28 - TGTGCCAGCAGTTTCGGTTCCCCTGGGGCCAACGTCCTGACTTTC CASSFGSPGANVLTF
TRBJ1-2 - TRBV7-9 once TGTGCCAGCAGCCAAAGTGGACAAATCTATGGCTACACCTTC CASSQSGQIYGYTF
TRBJ2-3 TRBD1 TRBV27 - TGTGCCAGCACAAGACAGGGAAGTACAGATACGCAGTATTTT CASTRQGSTDTQYF
TRBJ2-2 TRBD2 TRBV13 - TGTGCCAGCAAAGTAAGGGGTAGCGGGGGAGCAAACACCGGGGAGCTGTTTTTT CASKVRGSGGANTGELFF
TRBJ2-6 - TRBV28 - TGTGCCAGCAGCCGATACCTTACAACAGGGTCTGGGGCCAACGTCCTGACTTTC CASSRYLTTGSGANVLTF
TRBJ2-6 - TRBV5-8 - TGTGCCAGCTGGGGCCTTTCTGGGGCCAACGTCCTGACTTTC CASWGLSGANVLTF
TRBJ2-2 TRBD1 TRBV19 - TGTGCCAGTAGTATGTACGGGACAGCTTTCAACACCGGGGAGCTGTTTTTT CASSMYGTAFNTGELFF
TRBJ1-2 TRBD1 TRBV28 - TGTGCCAGCAGTTTATTCGGGACGGGGGGGACAGTACATGGCTACACCTTC CASSLFGTGGTVHGYTF
TRBJ2-2 - TRBV19 - TGTGCCAGTAGTATAGTATTCGGGGCGAACACCGGGGAGCTGTTTTTT CASSIVFGANTGELFF
TRBJ1-3 TRBD1 TRBV29-1 - TGCAGCGTCGGGACAGGAATATCTGGAAACACCATATATTTT CSVGTGISGNTIYF
TRBJ1-4 - TRBV29-1 - TGCAGCGTTGTCAGGGATCCTGATGAAAAACTGTTTTTT CSVVRDPDEKLFF
TRBJ1-2 - TRBV7-6 - TGTGCCAGCAGCTTAGAACCCGCCAGCTATGGCTACACCTTC CASSLEPASYGYTF
TRBJ1-5 - TRBV7-2 - TGTGCCAGCAGCTTGGCGACAGAAGGCAATCAGCCCCAGCATTTT CASSLATEGNQPQHF
TRBJ1-3 - TRBV19 - TGTGCCAGCCTGCCGAGTCAGGCCTCTGGAAACACCATATATTTT CASLPSQASGNTIYF
TRBJ2-7 - TRBV7-6 once TGTGCCAGCAGCTTAGGTCGCAGCGACGAGCAGTACTTC CASSLGRSDEQYF
TRBJ2-3 TRBD2 TRBV14 - TGTGCCAGCAGCCAAGATTGGGGAAGCGGGGGGGCAAAAGATACGCAGTATTTT CASSQDWGSGGAKDTQYF